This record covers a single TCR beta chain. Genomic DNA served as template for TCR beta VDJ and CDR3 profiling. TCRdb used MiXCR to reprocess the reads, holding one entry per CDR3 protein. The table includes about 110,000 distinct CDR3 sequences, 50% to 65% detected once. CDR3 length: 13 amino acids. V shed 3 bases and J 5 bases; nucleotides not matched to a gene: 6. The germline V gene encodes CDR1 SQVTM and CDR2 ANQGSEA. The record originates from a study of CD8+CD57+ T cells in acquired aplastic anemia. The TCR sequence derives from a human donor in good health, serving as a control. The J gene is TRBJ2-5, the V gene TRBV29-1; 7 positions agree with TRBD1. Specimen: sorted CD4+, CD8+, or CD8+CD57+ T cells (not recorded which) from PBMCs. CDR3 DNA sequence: TGCAGCGTTGACCCGGGACAGCGGGAGACCCAGTACTTC. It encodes CSVDPGQRETQYF.